This T cell receptor beta chain stems from a study of T cells after yellow fever vaccination. This CDR3 has 15 amino acids. One entry per CDR3 protein results from TCRdb running MiXCR on the 5' RACE reads. This table holds about 340,000 distinct CDR3 sequences, approximately 3.9% found once. The table lists this clonotype with many counts. Sequenced here: PBMCs, sampled 5 days after the yellow fever booster vaccination. The chain links TRBV21-1 to TRBJ1-3; TRBD1, as called in the table, went unchecked against the DNA. TRBV21-1 is a listed pseudogene. The sequence came from a young man who received the YFV17D yellow fever vaccine. The CDR3 region is CASSNPVNSGNTIYF. CDR3 nucleotide sequence: TGTGCCAGCAGCAACCCGGTGAACTCTGGAAACACCATATATTTT.